This entry describes one TCR beta chain. Trimming removed 2 bases at V and 4 bases at J, with 11 bases between. CDR1 is MNHNY and CDR2 is SVGAGI in the germline V gene (reference sequence). CDR3 length equals 14 residues. The data were taken from a study of T cell clones after liver transplantation. About the research overall: Draws occurred before transplant, before withdrawal, and after complete or failed withdrawal.

TCRdb's copy holds only in-frame clones and misses some; the assay was immunoSEQ multiplex PCR. Of roughly 12,000 clones in the sample, roughly 69% were seen once. Sequences were derived from CD8+ T cells from blood, sampled at the 22-month timepoint. The rearrangement joins TRBV6-6 to TRBJ1-2; tentative D call: TRBD1 (6 bases). The receptor was isolated from a human patient who received a liver transplant. Some of the T cells might come from the graft donor. This CDR3 reads CASSYGGGGYGYTF. The DNA of the CDR3 is TGTGCCAGCAGTTACGGGGGGGGCGGCTATGGCTACACCTTC.